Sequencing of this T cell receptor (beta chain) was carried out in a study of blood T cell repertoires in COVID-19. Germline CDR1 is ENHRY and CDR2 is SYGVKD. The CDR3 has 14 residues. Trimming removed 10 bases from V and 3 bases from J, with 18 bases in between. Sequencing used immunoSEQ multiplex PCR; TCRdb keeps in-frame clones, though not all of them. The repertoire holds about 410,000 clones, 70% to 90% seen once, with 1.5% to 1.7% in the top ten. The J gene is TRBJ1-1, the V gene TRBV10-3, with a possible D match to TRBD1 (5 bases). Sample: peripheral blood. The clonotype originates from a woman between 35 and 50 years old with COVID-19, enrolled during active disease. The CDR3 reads CATHRGAGDTEAFF. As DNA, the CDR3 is TGTGCCACCCACCGCGGGGCTGGGGACACTGAAGCTTTCTTT.